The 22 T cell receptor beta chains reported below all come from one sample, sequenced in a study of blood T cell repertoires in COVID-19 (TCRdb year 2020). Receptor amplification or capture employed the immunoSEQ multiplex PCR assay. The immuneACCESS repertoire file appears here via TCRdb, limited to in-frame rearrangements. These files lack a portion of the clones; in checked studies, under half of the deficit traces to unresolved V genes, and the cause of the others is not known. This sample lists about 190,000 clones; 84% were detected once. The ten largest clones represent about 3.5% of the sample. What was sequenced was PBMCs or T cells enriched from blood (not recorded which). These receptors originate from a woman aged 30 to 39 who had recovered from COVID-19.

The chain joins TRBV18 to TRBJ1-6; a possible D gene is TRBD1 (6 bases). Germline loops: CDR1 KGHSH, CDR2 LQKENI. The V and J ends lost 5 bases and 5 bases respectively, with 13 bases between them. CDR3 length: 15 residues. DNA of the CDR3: TGTGCCAGCTCATTACAGGGAGTAAATAATTCACCCCTCCACTTT. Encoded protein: CASSLQGVNNSPLHF.

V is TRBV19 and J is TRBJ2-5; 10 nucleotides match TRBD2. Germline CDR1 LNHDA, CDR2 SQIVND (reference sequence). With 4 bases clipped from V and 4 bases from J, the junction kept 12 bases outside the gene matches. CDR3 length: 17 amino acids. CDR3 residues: CASSTGASGRAAETQYF. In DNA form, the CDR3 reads TGTGCCAGTAGTACGGGGGCTAGCGGGAGAGCGGCAGAGACCCAGTACTTC.

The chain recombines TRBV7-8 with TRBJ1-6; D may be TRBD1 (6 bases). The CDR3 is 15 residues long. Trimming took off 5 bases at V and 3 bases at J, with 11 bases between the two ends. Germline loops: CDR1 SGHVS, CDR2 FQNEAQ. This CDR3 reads CASSRVDSYNSPLHF. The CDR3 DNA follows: TGTGCCAGCAGCCGGGTGGACAGCTATAATTCACCCCTCCACTTT.

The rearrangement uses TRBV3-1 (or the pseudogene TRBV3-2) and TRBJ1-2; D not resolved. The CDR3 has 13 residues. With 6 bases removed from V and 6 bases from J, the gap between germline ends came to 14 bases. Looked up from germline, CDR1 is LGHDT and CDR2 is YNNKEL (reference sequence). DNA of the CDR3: TGTGCCAGCAGTCATGGACGGGAAGATGGCTACACCTTC. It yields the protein CASSHGREDGYTF.

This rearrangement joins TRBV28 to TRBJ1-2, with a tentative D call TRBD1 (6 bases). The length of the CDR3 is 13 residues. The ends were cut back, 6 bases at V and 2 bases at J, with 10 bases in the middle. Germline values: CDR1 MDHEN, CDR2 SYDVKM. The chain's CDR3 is CASRIQGNYGYTF. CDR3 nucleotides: TGTGCCAGCAGGATCCAGGGGAACTATGGCTACACCTTC.

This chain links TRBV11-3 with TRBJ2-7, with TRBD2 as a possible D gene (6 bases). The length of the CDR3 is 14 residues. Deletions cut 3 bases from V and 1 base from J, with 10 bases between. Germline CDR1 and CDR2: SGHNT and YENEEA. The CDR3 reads CASSFAGGSYEQYF. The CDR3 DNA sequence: TGTGCCAGCAGCTTCGCCGGGGGTTCCTACGAGCAGTACTTC.

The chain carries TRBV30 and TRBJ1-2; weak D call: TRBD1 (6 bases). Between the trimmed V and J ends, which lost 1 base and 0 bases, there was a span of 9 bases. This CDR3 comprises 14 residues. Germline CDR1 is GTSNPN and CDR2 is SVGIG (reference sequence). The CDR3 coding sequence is TGTGCCTGGAGTGGGGGGCCTTCTAACTATGGCTACACCTTC. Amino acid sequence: CAWSGGPSNYGYTF.

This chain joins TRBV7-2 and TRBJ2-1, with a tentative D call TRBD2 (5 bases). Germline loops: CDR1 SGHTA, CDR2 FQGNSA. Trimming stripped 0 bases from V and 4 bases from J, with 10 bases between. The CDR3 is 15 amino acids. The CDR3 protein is CASSLAGAGYNEQFF. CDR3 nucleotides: TGTGCCAGCAGCTTAGCGGGAGCAGGATACAATGAGCAGTTCTTC. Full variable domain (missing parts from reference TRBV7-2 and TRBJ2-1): GAGVSQSPSNKVTEKGKDVELRCDPISGHTALYWYRQSLGQGLEFLIYFQGNSAPDKSGLPSDRFSAERTGGSVSTLTIQRTQQEDSAVYLCASSLAGAGYNEQFFGPGTRLTVL.

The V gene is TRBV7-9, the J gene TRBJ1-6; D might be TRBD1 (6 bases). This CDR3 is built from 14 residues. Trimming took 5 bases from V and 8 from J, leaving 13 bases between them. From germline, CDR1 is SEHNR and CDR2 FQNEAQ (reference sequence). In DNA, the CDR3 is TGTGCCAGCAGCCAGGGGATTTCTGATTCACCCCTCCACTTT. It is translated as CASSQGISDSPLHF.

This CDR3 is CASSQDLELAGTETQYF. The CDR3 DNA is TGTGCCAGCAGCCAAGATTTAGAACTAGCGGGGACAGAGACCCAGTACTTC. The chain links TRBV3-1 (or the pseudogene TRBV3-2) to TRBJ2-5; TRBD2 aligns across 10 bases. Germline CDR1 and CDR2: LGHDT and YNNKEL (reference sequence). The CDR3 runs 17 residues. V lost 0 bases and J lost 4; bases outside the gene matches: 8.

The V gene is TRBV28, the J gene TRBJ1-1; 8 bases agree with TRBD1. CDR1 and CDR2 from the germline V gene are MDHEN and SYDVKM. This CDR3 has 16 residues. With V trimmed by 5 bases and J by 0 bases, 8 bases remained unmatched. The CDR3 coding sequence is TGTGCCAGCAGTGGGAAAGGGACAGGTCTGAACACTGAAGCTTTCTTT. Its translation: CASSGKGTGLNTEAFF.

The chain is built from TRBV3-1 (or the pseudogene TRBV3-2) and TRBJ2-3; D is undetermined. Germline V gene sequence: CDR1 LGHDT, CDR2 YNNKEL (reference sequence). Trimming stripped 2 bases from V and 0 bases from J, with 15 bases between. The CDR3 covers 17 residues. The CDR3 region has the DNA TGTGCCAGCAGCCAAAAGATTCGGTTTTCGAGCACAGATACGCAGTATTTT. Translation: CASSQKIRFSSTDTQYF.

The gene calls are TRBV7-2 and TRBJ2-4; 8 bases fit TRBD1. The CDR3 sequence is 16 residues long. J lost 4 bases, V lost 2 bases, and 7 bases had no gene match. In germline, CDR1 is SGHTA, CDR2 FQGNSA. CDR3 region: CASSLQTGGQKNIQYF. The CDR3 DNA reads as TGTGCCAGCAGCTTACAAACAGGGGGGCAGAAAAACATTCAGTACTTC.

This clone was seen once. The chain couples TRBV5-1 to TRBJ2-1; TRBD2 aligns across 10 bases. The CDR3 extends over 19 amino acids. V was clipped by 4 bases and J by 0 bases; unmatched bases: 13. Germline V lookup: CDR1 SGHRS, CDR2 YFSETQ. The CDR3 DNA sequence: TGCGCCAGCAGCCCCGGAATAGCGGGAGGAATAAGCTCCTACAATGAGCAGTTCTTC. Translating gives CASSPGIAGGISSYNEQFF.

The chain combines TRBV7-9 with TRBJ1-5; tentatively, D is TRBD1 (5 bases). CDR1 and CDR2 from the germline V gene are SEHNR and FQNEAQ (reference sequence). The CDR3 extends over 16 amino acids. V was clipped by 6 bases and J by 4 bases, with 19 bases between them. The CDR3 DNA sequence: TGTGCCAGCAGAGGTCACAGGTTAGATACGAATCAGCCCCAGCATTTT. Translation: CASRGHRLDTNQPQHF. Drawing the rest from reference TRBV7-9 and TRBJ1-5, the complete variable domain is DTGVSQNPRHKITKRGQNVTFRCDPISEHNRLYWYRQTLGQGPEFLTYFQNEAQLEKSRLLSDRFSAERPKGSFSTLEIQRTEQGDSAMYLCASRGHRLDTNQPQHFGDGTRLSIL.

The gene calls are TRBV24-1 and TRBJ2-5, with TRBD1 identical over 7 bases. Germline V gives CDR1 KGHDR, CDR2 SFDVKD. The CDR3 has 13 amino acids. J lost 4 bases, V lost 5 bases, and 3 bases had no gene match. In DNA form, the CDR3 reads TGTGCCACCAGTGTAGCAGGGGGAGAGACCCAGTACTTC. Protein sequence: CATSVAGGETQYF.

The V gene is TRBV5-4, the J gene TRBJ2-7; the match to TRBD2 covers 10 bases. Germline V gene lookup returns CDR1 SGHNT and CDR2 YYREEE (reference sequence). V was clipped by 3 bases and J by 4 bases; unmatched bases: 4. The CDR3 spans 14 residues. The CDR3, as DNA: TGTGCCAGCAGCTCTAGCGGGAGTTTGTACGAGCAGTACTTC. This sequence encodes CASSSSGSLYEQYF.

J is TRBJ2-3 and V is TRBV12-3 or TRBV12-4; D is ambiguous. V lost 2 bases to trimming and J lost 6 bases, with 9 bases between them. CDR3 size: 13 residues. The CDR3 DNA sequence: TGTGCCAGCAGTTTAAGCCTCGCGGATACGCAGTATTTT. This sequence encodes CASSLSLADTQYF.

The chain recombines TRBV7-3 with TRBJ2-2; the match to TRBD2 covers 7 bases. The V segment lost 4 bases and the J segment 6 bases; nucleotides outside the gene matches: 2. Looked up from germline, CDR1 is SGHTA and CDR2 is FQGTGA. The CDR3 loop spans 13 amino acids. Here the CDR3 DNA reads TGTGCCAGCAGCTCTAGCGGCCCCGGGGAGCTGTTTTTT. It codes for CASSSSGPGELFF.

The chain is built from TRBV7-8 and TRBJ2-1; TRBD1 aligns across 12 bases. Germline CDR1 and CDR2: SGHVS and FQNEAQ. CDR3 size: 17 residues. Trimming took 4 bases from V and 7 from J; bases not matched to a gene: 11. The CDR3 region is CASSSRGGQGASNEQFF. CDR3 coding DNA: TGTGCCAGCAGCTCACGTGGGGGACAGGGGGCCTCGAATGAGCAGTTCTTC.

The CDR3 spells CASSIGLAGTHEQFF. The CDR3 coding sequence is TGTGCCAGTAGTATCGGACTAGCGGGGACCCATGAGCAGTTCTTC. V and J are TRBV19 and TRBJ2-1; 12 nucleotides match TRBD2. The V gene's germline CDR1 is LNHDA and CDR2 SQIVND (reference sequence). V was pared by 3 bases and J by 8 bases, with 5 bases of the junction left unmatched. There are 15 residues in the CDR3.

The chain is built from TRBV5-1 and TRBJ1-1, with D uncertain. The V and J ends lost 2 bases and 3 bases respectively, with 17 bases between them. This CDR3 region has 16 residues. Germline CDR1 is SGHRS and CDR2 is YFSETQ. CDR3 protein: CASSLPLEEVDTEAFF. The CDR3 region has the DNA TGCGCCAGCAGCTTACCACTCGAGGAGGTTGACACTGAAGCTTTCTTT.